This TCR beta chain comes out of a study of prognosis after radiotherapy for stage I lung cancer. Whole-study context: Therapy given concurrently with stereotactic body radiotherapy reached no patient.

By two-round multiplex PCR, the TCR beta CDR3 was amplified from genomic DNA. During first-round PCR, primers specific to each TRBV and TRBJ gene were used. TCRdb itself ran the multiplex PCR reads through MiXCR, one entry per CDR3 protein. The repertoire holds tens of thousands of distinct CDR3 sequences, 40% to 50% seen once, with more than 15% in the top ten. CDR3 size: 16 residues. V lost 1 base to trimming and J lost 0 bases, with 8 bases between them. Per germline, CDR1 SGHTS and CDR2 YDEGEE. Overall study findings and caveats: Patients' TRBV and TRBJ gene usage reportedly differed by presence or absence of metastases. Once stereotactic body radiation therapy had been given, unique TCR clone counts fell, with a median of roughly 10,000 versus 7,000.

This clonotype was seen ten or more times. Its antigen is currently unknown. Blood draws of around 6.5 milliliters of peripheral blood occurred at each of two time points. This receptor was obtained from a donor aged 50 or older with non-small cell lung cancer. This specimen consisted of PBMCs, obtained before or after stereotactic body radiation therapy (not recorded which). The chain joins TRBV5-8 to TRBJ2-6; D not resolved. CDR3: CASSLTAVSGANVLTF. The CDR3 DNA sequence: TGTGCCAGCAGCTTGACGGCCGTCTCTGGGGCCAACGTCCTGACTTTC.